Listed here is a single TCR beta chain. Its cognate antigen is unknown. CDR3 length equals 12 residues. CDR1 SQVTM and CDR2 ANQGSEA come from the germline V gene. Here immunoSEQ multiplex PCR was the method, and the copy in TCRdb shows in-frame clones only, minus some. The table includes around 100,000 clones, roughly 91% detected once. The sample originates from a study of T cell responses to AZD1222 COVID-19 vaccine. About the research overall: Investigators merged groups given second doses at roughly 4 or roughly 12 weeks. Regarding the study as a whole: Spike-specific TCR breadth rose after two AZD1222 doses, and depth rose as well. Unmutated variant regions reportedly attract nearly half of all spike-specific TCRs.

The sequencing here drew on peripheral blood, taken on day 0 of AZD1222 vaccination. The TCR sequence derives from an adult in good health. The rearrangement uses TRBV29-1 and TRBJ2-7; a weak D match, TRBD2 (6 bases). The CDR3 protein is CTPCAERDEQYF. The CDR3 DNA reads TGCACCCCATGTGCGGAGCGGGACGAGCAGTACTTC.